This T cell receptor (beta chain) originates from a study of blood T cell repertoires in COVID-19. Study in general: PBMCs, B-cell-depleted T cells, or T cells provided the cDNA or gDNA that made up the material.

This CDR3 spans 16 amino acids. Per the germline V gene, CDR1 is SEHNR and CDR2 is FQNEAQ (reference sequence). J was trimmed by 3 bases and V by 1 base; bases with no gene match: 3. Sequencing was performed with immunoSEQ multiplex PCR; in TCRdb, only in-frame clones are kept and a portion is missing. This table holds some 170,000 clones, about 90% found once. The age range of participants was about 18 to 95 years, with residence in approximately 25 US areas. Participant reports of clinical history set cohort assignment. The chain uses TRBV7-9 and TRBJ2-3, with 11 bases aligning to TRBD2. This TCR was sampled from a human donor with acute COVID-19. The donor label of this sample is uncertain. Sequencing used PBMCs or T cells enriched from blood (not recorded which). The DNA for the CDR3 is TGTGCCAGCAGCTTAGGAACTAGCGGGGGTACAGATACGCAGTATTTT. As protein: CASSLGTSGGTDTQYF.